This T cell receptor (beta chain) was sequenced for a study of blood T cell repertoires in COVID-19. As processed by the authors: Estimates of nucleated cell counts were drawn from the amplification of reference gene primers. The assay was immunoSEQ multiplex PCR, and TCRdb's table has in-frame clones only and misses some. That table furnishes V, J and clone size, whereas the DNA furnished D and trimming. The sample lists just over 650,000 clones, just under 90% occurring once. V dropped 0 bases and J dropped 7 bases, with 7 bases sitting between them. This CDR3 is built from 13 residues. Germline CDR1 is GTSNPN and CDR2 is SVGIG (reference sequence).

The sequenced sample consisted of peripheral blood. The receptor was derived from a woman aged 18-29 years with acute or convalescent COVID-19. The genes are TRBV30 and TRBJ1-6; D not resolved. CDR3 bases: TGTGCCTGGAGTGTGGAGATGAATTCACCCCTCCACTTT. Translation: CAWSVEMNSPLHF.